A selection of T cell receptor beta chains follows, all from one sample in a study of a mutant IDH1 vaccine in newly diagnosed glioma. These receptors' targets are unknown. This table comes from immunoSEQ multiplex PCR, and its TCRdb copy is limited to in-frame clones, with some not included. There are around 78,000 clones in the sample; approximately 85% occur only once, and 2% to 2.5% lies in the top ten. The source was PBMCs, collected from a glioma patient whose treatment included an IDH1 peptide vaccine. These TCRs come from a young man with glioma. Some clones in this sample may be carry-over from other donors' samples. CDR3s include the opening cysteine and the closing phenylalanine or tryptophan. Each record gives: V gene, CDR3 protein.

v_call: TRBV5-1; cdr3_aa: CASSQNRYEQYF
v_call: TRBV7-2; cdr3_aa: CASSLAAGSSGNTIYF
v_call: TRBV30; cdr3_aa: CAWTRSPSSYEQYF
v_call: TRBV28; cdr3_aa: CASSLWSFREGNQPQHF
v_call: TRBV2; cdr3_aa: CASIQGDYGYTF
v_call: TRBV20-1; cdr3_aa: CSAAISYEQYF
v_call: TRBV15; cdr3_aa: CATARGSTDTQYF
v_call: TRBV28; cdr3_aa: CASSPLLGRAASYEQYF
v_call: TRBV28; cdr3_aa: CASSLYGGQGAEAFF
v_call: TRBV11-2; cdr3_aa: CASSLSHQRSYEQYF
v_call: TRBV27; cdr3_aa: CASRIPYTDTQYF
v_call: TRBV29-1; cdr3_aa: CSVRVGETQYF
v_call: TRBV5-1; cdr3_aa: CASSLRQTIYNEQFF
v_call: TRBV7-8; cdr3_aa: CASSFTGVGSGELFF
v_call: TRBV28; cdr3_aa: CASRPPSGTFVYEQYF
v_call: TRBV9; cdr3_aa: CASRRLGNNEQFF
v_call: TRBV27; cdr3_aa: CASSTRLNLGETQYF
v_call: TRBV4-1; cdr3_aa: CASSQHAIPGQNYGYTF
v_call: TRBV9; cdr3_aa: CASSVGGTGANTGELFF
v_call: TRBV19; cdr3_aa: CASSTGQGAQEKLFF
v_call: TRBV27; cdr3_aa: CASSLSSGRTDTQYF
v_call: TRBV6-1; cdr3_aa: CASSETLNQNYGYTF
v_call: TRBV7-9; cdr3_aa: CASSLGLSYEQYF
v_call: TRBV5-1; cdr3_aa: CASSLASGSGPYNEQFF
v_call: TRBV9; cdr3_aa: CASSAEGSPRAETQYF
v_call: TRBV5-1; cdr3_aa: CASGNTGGMTEAFF
v_call: TRBV2; cdr3_aa: CASIRGYNNEQFF
v_call: TRBV7-8; cdr3_aa: CASSLIWETQYF
v_call: TRBV6-5; cdr3_aa: CASSSLSGRNTGELFF
v_call: TRBV7-9; cdr3_aa: CASSLDSGTEAFF
v_call: TRBV14; cdr3_aa: CASRVNHNTDTQYF
v_call: TRBV6-6; cdr3_aa: CASSRRAHQGDTEAFF
v_call: TRBV5-1; cdr3_aa: CASRPTGDYGYTF
v_call: TRBV9; cdr3_aa: CASSVGTGIGGYTF
v_call: TRBV9; cdr3_aa: CASSVASGRDYEQYF
v_call: TRBV4-1; cdr3_aa: CASSQEGWSTDTQYF
v_call: TRBV10-3; cdr3_aa: CAISESLYFFVGGTDTQYF
v_call: TRBV4-1; cdr3_aa: CASTLGEGGNSPLHF
v_call: TRBV7-9; cdr3_aa: CASSLSGGVETQYF
v_call: TRBV28; cdr3_aa: CASSSDREEWQPQHF
v_call: TRBV6-1; cdr3_aa: CASSTPGQGLQPQHF
v_call: TRBV6-5; cdr3_aa: CASKAPNQPQHF
v_call: TRBV28; cdr3_aa: CASSLTGTRETQYF
v_call: TRBV5-6; cdr3_aa: CASGQGEGLGYTF
v_call: TRBV2; cdr3_aa: CASLDFPYNEQFF
v_call: TRBV4-3; cdr3_aa: CASSPTGNTEAFF
v_call: TRBV7-6; cdr3_aa: CASSLGGLGVNTEAFF
v_call: TRBV9; cdr3_aa: CASSVAGANTGELFF
v_call: TRBV29-1; cdr3_aa: CSVGPGESTYEQYF
v_call: TRBV27; cdr3_aa: CASSFQRPGANVLTF
v_call: TRBV11-2; cdr3_aa: CASSLVLAETQYF
v_call: TRBV6-4; cdr3_aa: CASKSTGGSGGYTF
v_call: TRBV18; cdr3_aa: CASSLMTGTAGGDTQYF
v_call: TRBV28; cdr3_aa: CASSSHDNPGYTF
v_call: TRBV30; cdr3_aa: CAWSGLITGELFF
v_call: TRBV4-2; cdr3_aa: CASRRDRDSPLHF
v_call: TRBV5-5; cdr3_aa: CASSLVLAGGNYEQYF